This is a list of T cell receptor beta chains from one sample in a study of cytomegalovirus exposure and HLA in healthy donors. Profiling relied on immunoSEQ multiplex PCR, and the TCRdb table lists in-frame clones only, not all of them. This specimen shows about 96,000 clones; the ten leading clones hold around 3.6%. Sequencing input: PBMCs. The receptors were sampled from a woman in her thirties in good health and CMV-seronegative. The CDR3 runs from the conserved cysteine through the conserved F or W. Each record gives: CDR3 length, V gene, D gene, J gene, CDR3 DNA, CDR3 protein. The D gene is left open where the match is weak.

>15|TRBV11-2|.|TRBJ1-3
TGTGCCAGCAGCCCTCGTTCGAGTCGGGGAAACACCATATATTTT
CASSPRSSRGNTIYF
>11|TRBV20-1|.|TRBJ2-2
TGCAGTGCTAGGGGGGCGGGGGAGCTGTTTTTT
CSARGAGELFF
>13|TRBV2|.|TRBJ2-5
TGTGCCAGCAGTGGTGTGGGCCTGGAGACCCAGTACTTC
CASSGVGLETQYF
>15|TRBV6-1|.|TRBJ2-7
TGTGCCAGCAGTGATAGTGGGACTTCTACCTACGAGCAGTACTTC
CASSDSGTSTYEQYF
>14|TRBV19|TRBD1|TRBJ1-1
TGTGCCAGTAGTATCGGACAGGGCGACACTGAAGCTTTCTTT
CASSIGQGDTEAFF
>13|TRBV10-1|.|TRBJ1-1
TGCGCCAGCAGTTTGTCGGCGGGCACTGAAGCTTTCTTT
CASSLSAGTEAFF
>15|TRBV11-2|TRBD1|TRBJ1-2
TGTGCCAGCAGCTCCAGGGACAGAGCTAACTATGGCTACACCTTC
CASSSRDRANYGYTF
>13|TRBV13|.|TRBJ1-1
TGTGCCAGCAGCTTTTATGGGGCCACTGAAGCTTTCTTT
CASSFYGATEAFF
>14|TRBV6-5|TRBD1|TRBJ1-6
TGTGCCAGCAGTAGACAGGGTGTCAATTCACCCCTCCACTTT
CASSRQGVNSPLHF
>14|TRBV6-5|.|TRBJ1-2
TGTGCCAGCAGTTACTCCCAGGGGAACTATGGCTACACCTTC
CASSYSQGNYGYTF
>11|TRBV29-1|.|TRBJ1-2
TGCAGCGTTCGCGGTGGCTATGGCTACACCTTC
CSVRGGYGYTF
>15|TRBV27|.|TRBJ2-2
TGTGCCAGCAGTACCCGGACAGAGAACACCGGGGAGCTGTTTTTT
CASSTRTENTGELFF
>16|TRBV15|TRBD1|TRBJ2-3
TGTGCCACCAGATCCGAAACAGGGGGCTTTTCCGATACGCAGTATTTT
CATRSETGGFSDTQYF
>16|TRBV5-5|TRBD1|TRBJ2-6
TGTGCCAGCAGCTCACAGGGGGCCTCCGGGGCCAACGTCCTGACTTTC
CASSSQGASGANVLTF
>22|TRBV4-1|.|TRBJ2-1
TGCGCCAGCAGCCAGGTGTTCTTCAAGAGGGGGCCGGGGGGGGAGTCCTACAATGAGCAGTTCTTC
CASSQVFFKRGPGGESYNEQFF
>18|TRBV27|TRBD2|TRBJ2-3
TGTGCCAGCAGTCTCCGACAGCCGGGAGGGGATAGCACAGATACGCAGTATTTT
CASSLRQPGGDSTDTQYF
>15|TRBV7-3|.|TRBJ2-1
TGTGCCAGCAGCCAAAGCACTAGCTCCTACAATGAGCAGTTCTTC
CASSQSTSSYNEQFF
>15|TRBV7-2|TRBD2|TRBJ2-3
TGTGCCAGCAGCTCCGGGACTAGGGGGGGAGATACGCAGTATTTT
CASSSGTRGGDTQYF
>12|TRBV4-2|.|TRBJ1-2
TGTGCCAGCAGCCAACAGCGCTATGGCTACACCTTC
CASSQQRYGYTF
>15|TRBV6-1|TRBD2|TRBJ2-5
TGTGCCAGCAGTGAGGGACTAGCGGGTTCTGAGACCCAGTACTTC
CASSEGLAGSETQYF
>14|TRBV6-4|TRBD1|TRBJ1-1
TGTGCCAGCAGTGACTCGGACAGGGGGTCTGAAGCTTTCTTT
CASSDSDRGSEAFF
>14|TRBV29-1|TRBD1|TRBJ2-4
TGCAGCTTCCTTGGGGGACAGGGGGCGGACATTCAGTACTTC
CSFLGGQGADIQYF
>13|TRBV6-5|.|TRBJ2-7
TGTGCCAGCAGTTCCACGAAGGGAGCCGAGCAGTACTTC
CASSSTKGAEQYF
>13|TRBV7-9|.|TRBJ2-7
TGTGCCAGCAGCTTAGGAGGCGACTACGAGCAGTACTTC
CASSLGGDYEQYF
>17|TRBV4-1|TRBD1|TRBJ1-1
TGCGCCAGCAGCCCCCGGGACAGGGTACCTCTGAACACTGAAGCTTTCTTT
CASSPRDRVPLNTEAFF
>14|TRBV5-1|TRBD1|TRBJ2-1
TGCGCCAGCAGCGGGACAGGGGGGATCGGGGAGCAGTTCTTC
CASSGTGGIGEQFF
>16|TRBV5-1|.|TRBJ2-3
TGCGCCAGCAGCTTGGACGGGAGCTCTAGCACAGATACGCAGTATTTT
CASSLDGSSSTDTQYF
>14|TRBV28|.|TRBJ1-5
TGTGCCAGCAGTTTATTTTCGGGGAGGCAGCCCCAGCATTTT
CASSLFSGRQPQHF
>12|TRBV28|.|TRBJ2-3
TGTGCCAGCAGTTGGAGCGGGCGCACGCAGTATTTT
CASSWSGRTQYF
>15|TRBV5-1|TRBD2|TRBJ2-1
TGCGCCAGCAGCGGGACTAGCGGCTCCGACAATGAGCAGTTCTTC
CASSGTSGSDNEQFF
>13|TRBV19|.|TRBJ2-3
TGTGCCAGCCGGACAGTGGGGAGAGATACGCAGTATTTT
CASRTVGRDTQYF
>15|TRBV2|TRBD2|TRBJ2-3
TGTGCCAGCAGTGAACTAGCGGGAGGAGGCGATACGCAGTATTTT
CASSELAGGGDTQYF
>14|TRBV19|.|TRBJ1-5
TGTGCCAGTAGGGACTACGGGGGAGGCCAGCCCCAGCATTTT
CASRDYGGGQPQHF
>15|TRBV4-1|.|TRBJ1-2
TGCGCCAGCAGCCAAGAAGGGAGAGCTAACTATGGCTACACCTTC
CASSQEGRANYGYTF
>17|TRBV4-1|.|TRBJ1-5
TGCGCCAGCAGCCAAGTTCCCAGGGGTCGGCGGAATCAGCCCCAGCATTTT
CASSQVPRGRRNQPQHF
>16|TRBV7-8|.|TRBJ2-3
TGTGCCAGCAGCTTAGCTGGTTACACGAGCACAGATACGCAGTATTTT
CASSLAGYTSTDTQYF
>14|TRBV27|TRBD1|TRBJ2-1
TGTGCCAGCAGTGCAGGGGGTGTCTACAATGAGCAGTTCTTC
CASSAGGVYNEQFF
>14|TRBV5-1|.|TRBJ1-5
TGCGCCAGCAACTCCCAGGGTCCGGGAGAGCCCCAGCATTTT
CASNSQGPGEPQHF
>14|TRBV7-3|TRBD1|TRBJ2-5
TGTGCCAGCAGCTTCGGACAGGAACAAGAGACCCAGTACTTC
CASSFGQEQETQYF
>17|TRBV2|.|TRBJ2-4
TGTGCCAGCACCCCCCGGGGGTATCCGATAGCCAAAAACATTCAGTACTTC
CASTPRGYPIAKNIQYF
>15|TRBV6-1|.|TRBJ2-3
TGTGCCAGCAGTGAATCAGGAGGTTGGGCAGATACGCAGTATTTT
CASSESGGWADTQYF
>14|TRBV2|.|TRBJ2-7
TGTGCCAGCTGGGGGCTCCGGGGTAAAGTTGAGCAGTACTTC
CASWGLRGKVEQYF
>13|TRBV5-1|.|TRBJ1-4
TGCGCCAGCAGCTTTAGCCAAAATGAAAAACTGTTTTTT
CASSFSQNEKLFF
>16|TRBV7-9|TRBD2|TRBJ2-2
TGTGCCAGCAGCTCCTGGCGACTAGCGCCCACCGGGGAGCTGTTTTTT
CASSSWRLAPTGELFF
>13|TRBV5-6|.|TRBJ1-2
TGTGCCAGCAGCTTCCAGGGAAGCTATGGCTACACCTTC
CASSFQGSYGYTF
>15|TRBV28|TRBD1|TRBJ2-7
TGTGCCAGCAGTACGGGACAGGGGGGTTTCTACGAGCAGTACTTC
CASSTGQGGFYEQYF
>15|TRBV28|.|TRBJ2-1
TGTGCCAGCAGTTTAGGGTGGAGCTCCTACAATGAGCAGTTCTTC
CASSLGWSSYNEQFF
>18|TRBV7-9|TRBD2|TRBJ2-2
TGTGCCAGCATCCAGACCCTAGCGGGAGGGCCGAGCACCGGGGAGCTGTTTTTT
CASIQTLAGGPSTGELFF
>16|TRBV28|TRBD1|TRBJ1-6
TGTGCCAGCAGTCCCAGGGGGCGTCTCACGGATTCACCCCTCCACTTT
CASSPRGRLTDSPLHF
>14|TRBV10-2|.|TRBJ1-4
TGCGCCAGCAGCGAACAGGGCGCTAATGAAAAACTGTTTTTT
CASSEQGANEKLFF
>13|TRBV2|TRBD1|TRBJ2-7
TGTGCCAGCACTTTAGACAGGGTAAAGGGGCAGTACTTC
CASTLDRVKGQYF